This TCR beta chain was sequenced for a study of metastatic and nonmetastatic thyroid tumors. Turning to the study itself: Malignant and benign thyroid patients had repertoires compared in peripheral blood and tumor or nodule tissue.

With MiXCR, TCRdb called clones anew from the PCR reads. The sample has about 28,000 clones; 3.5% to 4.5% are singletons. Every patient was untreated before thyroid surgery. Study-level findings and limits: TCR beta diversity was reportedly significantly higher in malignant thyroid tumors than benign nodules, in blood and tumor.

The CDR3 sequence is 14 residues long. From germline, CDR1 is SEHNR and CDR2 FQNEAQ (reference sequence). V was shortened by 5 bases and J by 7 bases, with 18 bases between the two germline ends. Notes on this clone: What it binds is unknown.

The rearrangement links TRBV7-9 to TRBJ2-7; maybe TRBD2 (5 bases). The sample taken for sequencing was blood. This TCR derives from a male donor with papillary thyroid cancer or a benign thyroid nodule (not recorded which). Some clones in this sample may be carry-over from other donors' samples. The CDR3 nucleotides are TGTGCCAGCAGCACACCTAGCTATTTGGGGGAGCAGTACTTC. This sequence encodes CASSTPSYLGEQYF.